This T cell receptor beta chain was profiled in a study of EBV T-cell therapy then PD-1 blockade in nasopharyngeal carcinoma. This table comes from immunoSEQ multiplex PCR, and its TCRdb copy is limited to in-frame clones, with some not included. This table has about 22,000 clones, 82% appearing once. V trimming: 0 bases; J trimming: 5 bases; junction bases outside the gene matches: 10. From germline, CDR1 is SGDLS and CDR2 YYNGEE. This CDR3 comprises 17 residues. For this clone: Its target is unknown.

Sample treatment: AdE1-LMPpoly-expanded autologous EBV-specific T-cell therapy followed by anti-PD-1 nivolumab. This sample comprised CD8+ T cells from blood, obtained at day -245 from a patient whose treatment included autologous EBV-specific T cells and nivolumab. J is TRBJ1-4 and V is TRBV9; TRBD1 aligns across 7 bases. This clonotype was sampled from a man aged 35 to 55 with nasopharyngeal carcinoma. CDR3 nucleotide sequence: TGTGCCAGCAGCGTAGCCCCAACAGGGGTCCTCAATGAAAAACTGTTTTTT. Translated: CASSVAPTGVLNEKLFF.